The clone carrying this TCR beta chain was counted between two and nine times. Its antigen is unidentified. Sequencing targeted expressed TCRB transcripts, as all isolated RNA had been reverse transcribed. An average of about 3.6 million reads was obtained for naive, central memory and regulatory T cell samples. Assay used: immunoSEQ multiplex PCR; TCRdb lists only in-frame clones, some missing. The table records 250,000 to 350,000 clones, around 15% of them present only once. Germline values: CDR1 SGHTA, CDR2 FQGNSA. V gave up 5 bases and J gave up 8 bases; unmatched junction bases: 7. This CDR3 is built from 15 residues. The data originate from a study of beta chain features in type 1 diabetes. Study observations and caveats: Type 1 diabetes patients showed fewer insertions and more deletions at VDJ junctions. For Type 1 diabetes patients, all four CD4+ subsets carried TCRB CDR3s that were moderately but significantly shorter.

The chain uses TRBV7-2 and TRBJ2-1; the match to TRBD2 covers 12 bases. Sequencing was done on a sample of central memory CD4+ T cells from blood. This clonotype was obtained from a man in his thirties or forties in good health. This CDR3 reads CASSTSSGGVYEQFF. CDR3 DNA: TGTGCCAGCAGCACCTCTAGCGGGGGGGTCTATGAGCAGTTCTTC.